This TCR beta chain was profiled in a study of blood T cell repertoires in COVID-19. Study-wide context: The United States, Italy and Spain supplied acute and convalescent COVID-19 samples.

Original methodology: From reference gene primer amplification, estimates of nucleated cell counts were derived. This table comes from immunoSEQ multiplex PCR, and its TCRdb copy is limited to in-frame clones, with some not included. That table is the source of V, J and clone size, and D and trimming were worked out from the DNA. This table holds approximately 53,000 clones, roughly 90% found once. Seattle's enrolled individuals joined amid active infection and were then monitored longitudinally. With 3 bases clipped from V and 3 bases from J, the junction kept 5 bases outside the gene matches. CDR1 SGHRS and CDR2 YFSETQ come from the germline V gene. The CDR3 is made up of 15 amino acids.

The sequence was obtained from a woman older than 75 with COVID-19, enrolled during active disease. The chain recombines TRBV5-1 with TRBJ2-2; TRBD1 matches at 7 bases. The specimen was peripheral blood. This CDR3 is CASSSTGTDTGELFF. CDR3 nucleotides: TGCGCCAGCAGCTCGACAGGGACGGACACCGGGGAGCTGTTTTTT.